Below, one TCR beta chain is given with its context. Its antigen remains unknown. The ends were cut back, 1 base at V and 4 bases at J, with 8 bases in the middle. Germline assignment: CDR1 SQVTM and CDR2 ANQGSEA. The CDR3 has 12 residues. This record comes from a study of CD8 T cells in ankylosing spondylitis. Overall study results and limits: Matched synovial fluid from ankylosing spondylitis patients was reported to be enriched for disease-linked clones.

Quantitative 5'-RACE with molecular barcodes produced the TCR beta libraries. TCRdb independently ran MiXCR on the 5' RACE reads; one entry per CDR3 protein. This sample has under 250,000 distinct CDR3 sequences, with roughly 32% found just once. The clonotype originates from a male donor with ankylosing spondylitis or in good health (not recorded which). V usage is TRBV29-1 and J usage is TRBJ2-7; D gene uncertain. Sequenced material: blood, either unsorted or a sorted T cell fraction (not recorded which). The CDR3 DNA reads as TGCAGCGTTGAAGTAGGGCTGTACGAGCAGTACTTC. Amino acid sequence: CSVEVGLYEQYF.